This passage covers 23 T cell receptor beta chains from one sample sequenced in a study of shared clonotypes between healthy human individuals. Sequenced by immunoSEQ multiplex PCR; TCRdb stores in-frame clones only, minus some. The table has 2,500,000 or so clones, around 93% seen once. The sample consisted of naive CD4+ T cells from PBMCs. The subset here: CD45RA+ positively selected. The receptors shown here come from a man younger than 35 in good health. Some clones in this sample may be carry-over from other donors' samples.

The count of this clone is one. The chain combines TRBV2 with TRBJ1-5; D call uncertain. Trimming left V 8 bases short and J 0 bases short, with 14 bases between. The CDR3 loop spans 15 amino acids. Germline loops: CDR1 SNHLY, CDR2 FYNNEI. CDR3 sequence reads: CASRRRQLSNQPQHF. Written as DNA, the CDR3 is TGTGCCAGCCGAAGACGGCAACTTAGCAATCAGCCCCAGCATTTT.

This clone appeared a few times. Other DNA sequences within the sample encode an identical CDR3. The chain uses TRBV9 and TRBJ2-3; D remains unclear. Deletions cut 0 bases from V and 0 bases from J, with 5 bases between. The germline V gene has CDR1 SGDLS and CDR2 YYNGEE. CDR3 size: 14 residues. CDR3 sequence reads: CASSVVGSTDTQYF. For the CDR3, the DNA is TGTGCCAGCAGCGTAGTCGGAAGCACAGATACGCAGTATTTT.

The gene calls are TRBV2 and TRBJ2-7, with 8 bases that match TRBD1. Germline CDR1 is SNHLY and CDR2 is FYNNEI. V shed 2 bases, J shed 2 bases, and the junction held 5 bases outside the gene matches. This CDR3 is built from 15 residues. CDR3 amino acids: CASSERGQAAYEQYF. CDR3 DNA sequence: TGTGCCAGCAGTGAAAGGGGACAGGCTGCCTACGAGCAGTACTTC.

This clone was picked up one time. The CDR3 bases are TGTGCCAGCAGGCCAGGAGTCCTTAACTATGGCTACACCTTC. Encoded protein: CASRPGVLNYGYTF. This chain joins TRBV28 and TRBJ1-2; no firm D call. Germline V gene data show CDR1 as MDHEN and CDR2 as SYDVKM. Trimming took 6 bases from V and 1 from J, leaving 12 bases between them. This CDR3 region has 14 residues.

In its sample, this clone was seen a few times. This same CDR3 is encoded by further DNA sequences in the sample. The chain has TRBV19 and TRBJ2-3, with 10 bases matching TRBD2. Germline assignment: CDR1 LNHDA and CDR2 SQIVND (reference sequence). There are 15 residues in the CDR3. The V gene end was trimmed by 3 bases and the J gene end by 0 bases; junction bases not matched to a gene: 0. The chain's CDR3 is CASSMTSGSTDTQYF. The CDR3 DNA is TGTGCCAGTAGTATGACTAGCGGGAGCACAGATACGCAGTATTTT.

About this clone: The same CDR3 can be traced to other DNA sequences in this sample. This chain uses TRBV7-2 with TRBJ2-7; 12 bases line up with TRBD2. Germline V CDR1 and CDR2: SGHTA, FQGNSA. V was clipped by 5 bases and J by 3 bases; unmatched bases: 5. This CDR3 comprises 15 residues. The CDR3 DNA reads TGTGCCAGCAGCCCGACTAGCGGGAGAGGCTACGAGCAGTACTTC. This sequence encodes CASSPTSGRGYEQYF.

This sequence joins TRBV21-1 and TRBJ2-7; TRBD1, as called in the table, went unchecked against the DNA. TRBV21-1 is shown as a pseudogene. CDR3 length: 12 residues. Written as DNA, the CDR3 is TGTGCCACCAACAGGGCGTCCTACGAGCAGTACTTC. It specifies CATNRASYEQYF.

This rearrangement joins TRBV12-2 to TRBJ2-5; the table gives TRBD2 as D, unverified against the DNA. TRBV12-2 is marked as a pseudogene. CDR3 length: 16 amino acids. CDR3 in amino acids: CASRLVGSVAPLTQYF. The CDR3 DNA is TGTGCAAGTCGCTTAGTTGGATCGGTAGCCCCTTTGACCCAGTACTTC.

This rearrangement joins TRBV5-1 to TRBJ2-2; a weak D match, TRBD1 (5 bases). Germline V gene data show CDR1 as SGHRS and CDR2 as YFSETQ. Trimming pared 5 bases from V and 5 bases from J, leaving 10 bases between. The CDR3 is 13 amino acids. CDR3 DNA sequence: TGCGCCAGCAGTTTGACAGTAACCGGGGAGCTGTTTTTT. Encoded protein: CASSLTVTGELFF. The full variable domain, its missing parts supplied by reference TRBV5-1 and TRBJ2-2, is KAGVTQTPRYLIKTRGQQVTLSCSPISGHRSVSWYQQTPGQGLQFLFEYFSETQRNKGNFPGRFSGRQFSNSRSEMNVSTLELGDSALYLCASSLTVTGELFFGEGSRLTVL.

The CDR3 DNA follows: TGTGCCATCAGTGATACCCTGTCCCAGGGGTACGAGCAGTACTTC. This sequence encodes CAISDTLSQGYEQYF. The rearrangement joins TRBV10-3 to TRBJ2-7, with D possibly matching TRBD1 (6 bases). Deletions cut 3 bases from V and 4 bases from J, with 16 bases between. Germline V gives CDR1 ENHRY, CDR2 SYGVKD. The CDR3 is 15 amino acids.

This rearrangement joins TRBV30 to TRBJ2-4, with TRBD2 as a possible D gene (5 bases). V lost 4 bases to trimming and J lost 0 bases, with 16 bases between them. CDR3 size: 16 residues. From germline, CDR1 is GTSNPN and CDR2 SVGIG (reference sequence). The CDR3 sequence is CAWTFRRGLAKNIQYF. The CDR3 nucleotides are TGTGCCTGGACCTTCCGGCGCGGACTAGCCAAAAACATTCAGTACTTC.

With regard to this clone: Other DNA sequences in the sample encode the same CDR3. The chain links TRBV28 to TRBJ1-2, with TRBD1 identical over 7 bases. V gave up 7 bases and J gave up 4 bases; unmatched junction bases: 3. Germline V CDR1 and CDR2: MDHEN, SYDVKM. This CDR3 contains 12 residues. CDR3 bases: TGTGCCAGCACCACAGGGGTCTATGGCTACACCTTC. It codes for CASTTGVYGYTF.

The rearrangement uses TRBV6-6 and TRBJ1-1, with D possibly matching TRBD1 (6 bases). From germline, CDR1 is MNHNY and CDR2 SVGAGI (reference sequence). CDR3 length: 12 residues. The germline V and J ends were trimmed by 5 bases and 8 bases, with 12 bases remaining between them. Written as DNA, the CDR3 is TGTGCCAGCAGTCCCGGACAGACCGAAGCTTTCTTT. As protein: CASSPGQTEAFF.

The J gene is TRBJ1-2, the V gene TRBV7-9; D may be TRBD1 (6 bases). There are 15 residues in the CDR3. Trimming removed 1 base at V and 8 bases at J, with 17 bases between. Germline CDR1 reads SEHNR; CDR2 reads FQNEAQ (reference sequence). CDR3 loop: CASSLEGGQGGGYTF. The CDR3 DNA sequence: TGTGCCAGCAGCTTAGAGGGGGGTCAGGGAGGAGGCTACACCTTC.

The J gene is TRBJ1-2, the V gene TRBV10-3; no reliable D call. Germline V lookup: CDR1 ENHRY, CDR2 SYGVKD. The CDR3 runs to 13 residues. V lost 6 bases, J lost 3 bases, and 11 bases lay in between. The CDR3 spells CAISVGSDYGYTF. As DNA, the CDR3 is TGTGCCATCAGCGTAGGGTCGGACTATGGCTACACCTTC.

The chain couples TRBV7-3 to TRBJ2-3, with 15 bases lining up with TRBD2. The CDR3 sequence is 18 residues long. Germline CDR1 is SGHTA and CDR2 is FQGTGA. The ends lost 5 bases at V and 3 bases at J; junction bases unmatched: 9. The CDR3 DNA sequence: TGTGCCAGCAGCCTTACACGGACTAGCGGGAGGGTTACAGATACGCAGTATTTT. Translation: CASSLTRTSGRVTDTQYF.

Here the CDR3 reads CASSPFPASGRPTDEQFF. As DNA, the CDR3 is TGTGCCAGCTCACCCTTCCCCGCTAGCGGGAGGCCGACAGATGAGCAGTTCTTC. This sequence joins TRBV18 and TRBJ2-1; TRBD2 matches 11 bases. CDR3 size: 18 residues. Germline V CDR1 and CDR2: KGHSH, LQKENI. V was pared by 3 bases and J by 8 bases, with 15 bases of the junction left unmatched.

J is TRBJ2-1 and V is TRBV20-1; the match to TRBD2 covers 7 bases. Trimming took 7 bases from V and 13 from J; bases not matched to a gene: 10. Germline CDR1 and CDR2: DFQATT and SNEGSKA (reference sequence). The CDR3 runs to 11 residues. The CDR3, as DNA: TGCAGTGTACACGGCGGGAGTCAACAGTTCTTC. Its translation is CSVHGGSQQFF.

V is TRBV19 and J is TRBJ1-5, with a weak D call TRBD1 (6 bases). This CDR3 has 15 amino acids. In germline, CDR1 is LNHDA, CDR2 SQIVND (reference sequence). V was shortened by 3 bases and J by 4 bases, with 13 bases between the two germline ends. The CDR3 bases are TGTGCCAGTAGTATCACCCCAGGGGCTAATCAGCCCCAGCATTTT. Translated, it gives CASSITPGANQPQHF.

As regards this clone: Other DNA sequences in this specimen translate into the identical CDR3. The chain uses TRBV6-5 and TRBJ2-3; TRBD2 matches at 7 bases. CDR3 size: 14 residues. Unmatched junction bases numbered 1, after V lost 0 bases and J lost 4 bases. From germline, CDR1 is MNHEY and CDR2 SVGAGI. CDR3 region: CASSYSRGADTQYF. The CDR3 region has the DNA TGTGCCAGCAGTTACTCCCGGGGGGCAGATACGCAGTATTTT.

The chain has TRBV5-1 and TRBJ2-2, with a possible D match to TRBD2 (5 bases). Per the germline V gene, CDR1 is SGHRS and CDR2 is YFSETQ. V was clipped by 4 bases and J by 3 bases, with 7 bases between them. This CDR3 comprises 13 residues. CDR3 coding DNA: TGCGCCAGCAGCAAAGCGGACACCGGGGAGCTGTTTTTT. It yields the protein CASSKADTGELFF. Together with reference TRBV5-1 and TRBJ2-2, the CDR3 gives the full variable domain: KAGVTQTPRYLIKTRGQQVTLSCSPISGHRSVSWYQQTPGQGLQFLFEYFSETQRNKGNFPGRFSGRQFSNSRSEMNVSTLELGDSALYLCASSKADTGELFFGEGSRLTVL.

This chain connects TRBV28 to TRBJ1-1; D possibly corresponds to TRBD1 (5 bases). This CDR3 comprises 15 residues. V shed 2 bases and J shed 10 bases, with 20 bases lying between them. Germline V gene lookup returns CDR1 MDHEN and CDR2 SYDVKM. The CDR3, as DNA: TGTGCCAGCAGTTTAAGCACAATGGGGGGAGTTTCAGCTTTCTTT. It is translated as CASSLSTMGGVSAFF. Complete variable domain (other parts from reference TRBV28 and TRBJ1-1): DVKVTQSSRYLVKRTGEKVFLECVQDMDHENMFWYRQDPGLGLRLIYFSYDVKMKEKGDIPEGYSVSREKKERFSLILESASTNQTSMYLCASSLSTMGGVSAFFGQGTRLTVV.

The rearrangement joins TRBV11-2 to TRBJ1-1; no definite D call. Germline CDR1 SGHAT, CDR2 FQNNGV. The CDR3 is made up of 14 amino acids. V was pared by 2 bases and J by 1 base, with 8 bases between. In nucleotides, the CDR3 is TGTGCCAGCAGCTTACGCCCGAAGAACACTGAAGCTTTCTTT. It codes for CASSLRPKNTEAFF.